The rows below give T cell receptor beta chains drawn from one sample of a study of T cells in narcolepsy. Here immunoSEQ multiplex PCR was the method, and the copy in TCRdb shows in-frame clones only, minus some. The sample shows about 34,000 clones, approximately 85% of them seen only once. The sequenced material came from CD45RA- memory CD4+ T cells from PBMCs. These TCRs come from a human donor with narcolepsy. Each CDR3 is given with its conserved first and last residue. Each record gives: clone size, V gene, J gene, D gene, CDR3 protein, CDR3 DNA. A D gene is named only where the DNA matches it firmly. The size of a clone is reported for some rows only, either as once, few or many, or as a class for expanded clones.

>.|TRBV7-2|TRBJ1-2|TRBD1
CASSLAGGGGYTF
TGTGCCAGCAGCTTAGCAGGGGGCGGTGGCTACACCTTC
>.|TRBV5-6|TRBJ1-1|.
CASSGPQAQARRAFF
TGTGCCAGCAGCGGGCCCCAAGCCCAGGCAAGGAGAGCTTTCTTT
>.|TRBV9|TRBJ1-3|.
CASSVAGASGNTIYF
TGTGCCAGCAGCGTAGCAGGGGCCTCTGGAAACACCATATATTTT
>.|TRBV5-4|TRBJ2-1|.
CASSLAGTQGLQFF
TGTGCCAGCAGCTTGGCCGGGACCCAAGGATTGCAGTTCTTC
>.|TRBV5-1|TRBJ2-3|.
CASSPVLTGLDTQYF
TGCGCCAGCAGCCCCGTTTTAACTGGGCTGGATACGCAGTATTTT
>.|TRBV6-5|TRBJ1-1|.
CASSGTLGTEAFF
TGTGCCAGCAGTGGGACATTGGGAACTGAAGCTTTCTTT
>.|TRBV5-1|TRBJ2-3|TRBD1
CASSLNTGAVDTQYF
TGCGCCAGCAGCTTGAATACAGGGGCTGTAGATACGCAGTATTTT
>.|TRBV15|TRBJ1-6|.
CATSRADSPLHF
TGTGCCACCAGCAGGGCTGATTCACCCCTCCACTTT
>few|TRBV10-3|TRBJ1-2|TRBD1
CAISEPRQGGGGYTF
TGTGCCATCAGTGAGCCTAGGCAGGGGGGCGGGGGCTACACCTTC
>.|TRBV11-2|TRBJ2-5|.
CASSLDSVGAQETQYF
TGTGCCAGCAGCTTAGATTCTGTGGGGGCCCAAGAGACCCAGTACTTC
>.|TRBV2|TRBJ1-4|.
CASSDPGNNEKLFF
TGTGCCAGCAGTGACCCCGGGAATAACGAAAAACTGTTTTTT
>.|TRBV28|TRBJ2-1|TRBD2
CASSRTSGELYEQFF
TGTGCCAGCAGCCGGACTAGCGGGGAGCTCTATGAGCAGTTCTTC
>few|TRBV28|TRBJ1-4|TRBD1
CASSLHPGQGEPTNEKLFF
TGTGCCAGCAGTCTCCACCCGGGACAGGGGGAACCAACTAATGAAAAACTGTTTTTT
>once|TRBV28|TRBJ1-2|.
CASIDLTGGYTF
TGTGCCAGCATCGACTTGACAGGCGGCTACACCTTC
>.|TRBV15|TRBJ1-1|.
CATSRDQEGTEAFF
TGTGCCACCAGCAGAGATCAGGAGGGCACTGAAGCTTTCTTT
>.|TRBV6-1|TRBJ1-4|TRBD1
CASSASGQGHEKLFF
TGTGCCAGCAGTGCCTCGGGACAGGGACATGAAAAACTGTTTTTT
>.|TRBV6-5|TRBJ2-3|.
CASAWRRTDTQYF
TGTGCCAGCGCATGGAGGCGCACAGATACGCAGTATTTT
>.|TRBV10-2|TRBJ1-1|.
CASSEPTNTEAFF
TGCGCCAGCAGTGAACCGACGAACACTGAAGCTTTCTTT
>.|TRBV19|TRBJ2-7|.
CATAEGGSHEQYF
TGTGCCACTGCGGAGGGGGGTAGCCACGAGCAGTACTTC
>.|TRBV9|TRBJ1-1|TRBD1
CASSRQGSTEAFF
TGTGCCAGCAGCCGACAGGGGTCGACTGAAGCTTTCTTT
>.|TRBV14|TRBJ1-1|.
CASSQDWWAGSLEAFF
TGTGCCAGCAGCCAAGATTGGTGGGCAGGGAGCCTAGAAGCTTTCTTT
>.|TRBV18|TRBJ2-3|.
CASSPRQDARDTQYF
TGTGCCAGCTCACCGCGACAGGACGCCCGTGATACGCAGTATTTT
>.|TRBV18|TRBJ1-1|TRBD1
CASSSEGGGRTEAFF
TGTGCCAGCTCCAGTGAAGGGGGCGGGAGAACTGAAGCTTTCTTT
>once|TRBV25-1|TRBJ2-1|.
CASSDSGFYNEQFF
TGTGCCAGCAGTGATAGCGGCTTCTACAATGAGCAGTTCTTC
>.|TRBV27|TRBJ1-5|.
CASGEVFQPQHF
TGTGCCAGCGGGGAGGTGTTTCAGCCCCAGCATTTT
>.|TRBV30|TRBJ1-4|.
CAWSVPANEKLFF
TGTGCCTGGAGTGTACCGGCGAATGAAAAACTGTTTTTT
>.|TRBV6-5|TRBJ1-2|.
CASSYSRFSGYTF
TGTGCCAGCAGTTACTCGAGGTTCTCTGGCTACACCTTC
>.|TRBV2|TRBJ2-7|.
CASSEVTYEQYF
TGTGCCAGCAGTGAAGTCACCTACGAGCAGTACTTC
>.|TRBV6-6|TRBJ2-3|.
CASSPDQGPDAQYF
TGTGCCAGCAGTCCCGACCAGGGGCCAGATGCGCAGTATTTT
>.|TRBV25-1|TRBJ1-6|.
CASSEYLGDSPLHF
TGTGCCAGCAGTGAATACCTGGGAGATTCACCCCTCCACTTT
>.|TRBV28|TRBJ1-4|TRBD1
CASSSSTGGSNEKLFF
TGTGCCAGCAGTTCCTCGACAGGGGGGTCTAATGAAAAACTGTTTTTT
>.|TRBV6-6|TRBJ1-5|.
CASSSFNQPQHF
TGTGCCAGCAGTTCCTTCAATCAGCCCCAGCATTTT
>.|TRBV7-9|TRBJ2-7|.
CASSLGGGRSSYEQYF
TGTGCCAGCAGCTTAGGGGGGGGGCGGTCCTCCTACGAGCAGTACTTC
>.|TRBV5-1|TRBJ2-3|TRBD1
CASSLSTGASTDTQYF
TGCGCCAGCAGCTTGTCTACAGGGGCTAGCACAGATACGCAGTATTTT
>once|TRBV19|TRBJ2-1|.
CASSTQVGTQNEQFF
TGTGCCAGTAGTACCCAGGTGGGGACACAGAATGAGCAGTTCTTC
>.|TRBV7-9|TRBJ1-2|.
CASSLHGGYGYTF
TGTGCCAGCAGCTTACACGGTGGCTATGGCTACACCTTC
>.|TRBV5-1|TRBJ1-2|.
CASSLSGNPNYGYTF
TGCGCCAGCAGCTTGAGCGGAAACCCTAACTATGGCTACACCTTC